These 6 T cell receptor beta chains share one sample of origin, sequenced in a study of OX40 agonist ivuxolimab in advanced cancers. The assay was immunoSEQ multiplex PCR, and TCRdb's table has in-frame clones only and misses some. The data show just over 90,000 clones, 90% to 95% seen once. This specimen was CD4+ or CD8+ T cells sorted from blood, taken in a trial of the OX40 agonist ivuxolimab. The receptors derive from an adult with an advanced solid tumor such as melanoma, head and neck, liver or kidney cancer.

V usage is TRBV9 and J usage is TRBJ2-3; TRBD2 is a possible D gene (5 bases). Germline values: CDR1 SGDLS, CDR2 YYNGEE. The CDR3 runs to 18 residues. V lost 0 bases to trimming and J lost 0 bases, with 17 bases between them. Here the CDR3 DNA reads TGTGCCAGCAGCGTAGGAACTAGTCCTCGTGCTAGCACAGATACGCAGTATTTT. Translated, it gives CASSVGTSPRASTDTQYF.

V usage is TRBV29-1 and J usage is TRBJ1-3; D gene ambiguous. This CDR3 comprises 12 residues. CDR1 and CDR2 from the germline V gene are SQVTM and ANQGSEA. V lost 5 bases, J lost 7 bases, and 12 bases lay in between. CDR3 loop: CSVYPGGNTIYF. CDR3 DNA sequence: TGCAGCGTTTACCCGGGAGGGAACACCATATATTTT. Full variable domain (missing parts from reference TRBV29-1 and TRBJ1-3): SAVISQKPSRDICQRGTSLTIQCQVDSQVTMMFWYRQQPGQSLTLIATANQGSEATYESGFVIDKFPISRPNLTFSTLTVSNMSPEDSSIYLCSVYPGGNTIYFGEGSWLTVV.

This clone was found once. The J gene is TRBJ1-1, the V gene TRBV4-1; D uncertain. The length of the CDR3 is 15 residues. Trimming took 3 bases from V and 1 from J, leaving 12 bases between them. Germline CDR1 reads MGHRA; CDR2 reads YSYEKL. CDR3: CASSQGSQWNTEAFF. DNA for the CDR3: TGCGCCAGCAGCCAGGGGTCGCAGTGGAACACTGAAGCTTTCTTT.

The chain combines TRBV30 with TRBJ2-2, with D perhaps TRBD2 (6 bases). CDR1 is GTSNPN, CDR2 SVGIG, per germline (reference sequence). CDR3 size: 13 residues. Trimming removed 1 base from V and 4 bases from J, with 7 bases in between. The CDR3 bases are TGTGCCTGGAGTGGGACTACCACCGGGGAGCTGTTTTTT. Its protein product is CAWSGTTTGELFF. The full variable domain, in which reference TRBV30 and TRBJ2-2 provide the parts outside the CDR3, is SQTIHQWPATLVQPVGSPLSLECTVEGTSNPNLYWYRQAAGRGLQLLFYSVGIGQISSEVPQNLSASRPQDRQFILSSKKLLLSDSGFYLCAWSGTTTGELFFGEGSRLTVL.

J is TRBJ1-5 and V is TRBV2; tentative D call: TRBD1 (5 bases). The CDR3 has 15 residues. The germline V gene has CDR1 SNHLY and CDR2 FYNNEI. Deletions cut 4 bases from V and 4 bases from J, with 14 bases between. The CDR3 nucleotides read TGTGCCAGCAGTGCCGGGGCCTACCCTAATCAGCCCCAGCATTTT. Amino acids: CASSAGAYPNQPQHF.

This clone was seen only once. This rearrangement joins TRBV7-3 to TRBJ2-2; 9 nucleotides agree with TRBD2. The germline gives CDR1 SGHTA, CDR2 FQGTGA. J was trimmed by 3 bases and V by 2 bases; bases with no gene match: 7. This CDR3 has 17 residues. The CDR3 DNA sequence: TGTGCCAGCAGCTTAGTAGCGGGAGTTACGTACACCGGGGAGCTGTTTTTT. This codes for CASSLVAGVTYTGELFF.